This passage covers 15 T cell receptor beta chains from one sample sequenced in a study of a mutant IDH1 vaccine in newly diagnosed glioma. Time point noted: baseline, week 1 (first vaccination visit). Treatment described: pre-vaccination baseline after standard-of-care therapy. Profiled with immunoSEQ multiplex PCR; TCRdb holds only in-frame clones, not every one. The sample has about 51,000 clones; approximately 80% are singletons. The sequencing here drew on PBMCs, taken from a glioma patient treated with radiotherapy, temozolomide or both. All receptors derive from a woman in her 40s with glioma.

The rearrangement links TRBV5-8 to TRBJ1-6, with 9 bases identical to TRBD1. Germline V lookup: CDR1 SGHTS, CDR2 YDEGEE. This CDR3 has 12 residues. Trimming removed 10 bases from V and 10 bases from J; junction bases left unmatched: 6. Here the CDR3 DNA reads TGTGCCTCCGGGACAGGGCAATCACCCCTCCACTTT. This gives the protein CASGTGQSPLHF.

The chain couples TRBV7-2 to TRBJ2-2; TRBD2 matches 10 bases. Germline V gene sequence: CDR1 SGHTA, CDR2 FQGNSA. The CDR3 spans 17 residues. V lost 3 bases to trimming and J lost 2 bases; unmatched junction nucleotides: 6. DNA of the CDR3: TGTGCCAGCAGCTTCCCCAGCGGGGGGGCAAACACCGGGGAGCTGTTTTTT. Translation: CASSFPSGGANTGELFF. Full variable domain (remainder filled in from reference TRBV7-2 and TRBJ2-2): GAGVSQSPSNKVTEKGKDVELRCDPISGHTALYWYRQSLGQGLEFLIYFQGNSAPDKSGLPSDRFSAERTGGSVSTLTIQRTQQEDSAVYLCASSFPSGGANTGELFFGEGSRLTVL.

There are a few counts of this clone. The CDR3 here is CASSGGPQAAFF. The CDR3 DNA is TGTGCCAGCAGCGGGGGACCACAGGCGGCTTTCTTT. The rearrangement links TRBV6-5 to TRBJ1-1; possible D gene TRBD1, 5 bases. In germline, CDR1 is MNHEY, CDR2 SVGAGI. Trimming stripped 6 bases from V and 11 bases from J, with 16 bases between. The CDR3 covers 12 residues.

This clone has just a few counts. The J gene is TRBJ1-1, the V gene TRBV7-8; TRBD1 might be the D (5 bases). The CDR3 has 16 amino acids. Germline V gene data show CDR1 as SGHVS and CDR2 as FQNEAQ. V was shortened by 5 bases and J by 4 bases, with 20 bases between the two germline ends. The CDR3 coding sequence is TGTGCCAGCAGCCAGCGCCCCCAGGGTAGGATCACTGAAGCTTTCTTT. It codes for CASSQRPQGRITEAFF.

This clone was counted a few times. The V and J genes are TRBV9 and TRBJ1-1; D gene unclear. The V end was cut by 0 bases, the J end by 3 bases, with 12 bases between. Germline CDR1 and CDR2: SGDLS and YYNGEE. CDR3 size: 15 residues. In DNA form, the CDR3 reads TGTGCCAGCAGCGTAGATGGAGGGAGCTACACTGAAGCTTTCTTT. Translation gives CASSVDGGSYTEAFF.

The chain carries TRBV7-6 and TRBJ1-1; D might be TRBD1 (5 bases). The length of the CDR3 is 14 residues. The V gene's germline CDR1 is SGHVS and CDR2 FNYEAQ. V was trimmed by 7 bases and J by 4 bases, leaving 16 bases between them. The CDR3 DNA is TGTGCCAGCAACACAGGTGGGGAACTCACTGAAGCTTTCTTT. This encodes CASNTGGELTEAFF. The full variable domain, in which reference TRBV7-6 and TRBJ1-1 provide the parts outside the CDR3, is GAGVSQSPRYKVTKRGQDVALRCDPISGHVSLYWYRQALGQGPEFLTYFNYEAQQDKSGLPNDRFSAERPEGSISTLTIQRTEQRDSAMYRCASNTGGELTEAFFGQGTRLTVV.

This clone has more than one count but fewer than ten. The genes are TRBV27 and TRBJ2-7; 7 positions agree with TRBD1. J lost 4 bases, V lost 3 bases, and 6 bases had no gene match. Germline V gene data show CDR1 as MNHEY and CDR2 as SMNVEV (reference sequence). This CDR3 comprises 14 residues. The DNA for the CDR3 is TGTGCCAGCAGTTTTTCGACAGGGTTTTACGAGCAGTACTTC. It translates to CASSFSTGFYEQYF.

The gene calls are TRBV2 and TRBJ2-1; TRBD2 agrees at 14 bases. Losses at the gene ends were 3 bases for V and 13 bases for J; bases not matched to a gene: 8. Germline-derived CDR1 and CDR2 are SNHLY and FYNNEI. The CDR3 totals 15 residues. Here the CDR3 DNA reads TGTGCCAGCAGTGACTTGACTAGCGGGGGGGCCACACAGTTCTTC. Translated, it gives CASSDLTSGGATQFF.

The J gene is TRBJ1-1, the V gene TRBV16, with D perhaps TRBD1 (6 bases). The length of the CDR3 is 16 residues. The V and J ends lost 4 bases and 2 bases respectively, with 17 bases between them. The V gene's germline CDR1 is KGHSY and CDR2 FQNENV. CDR3 sequence: CASSPSRTVLNTEAFF. The CDR3 DNA sequence: TGTGCCAGCAGCCCAAGCAGGACAGTTCTTAACACTGAAGCTTTCTTT.

The chain recombines TRBV6-1 with TRBJ2-5; D is perhaps TRBD1 or TRBD2 (5 bases each). The V end lost 2 bases, the J end lost 3 bases, and 10 bases lay between the germline ends. CDR1 is MNHNS, CDR2 SASEGT, per germline. The CDR3 contains 14 residues. The chain's CDR3 is CASSEWGTEETQYF. In DNA form, the CDR3 reads TGTGCCAGCAGTGAATGGGGGACGGAAGAGACCCAGTACTTC.

This sequence joins TRBV10-1 and TRBJ1-5; 7 positions agree with TRBD1. This CDR3 has 18 amino acids. V trimming: 4 bases; J trimming: 1 base; junction bases outside the gene matches: 13. Germline loops: CDR1 WNHNN, CDR2 SYGVQD (reference sequence). CDR3: CASSVASGTETSNQPQHF. The CDR3 DNA is TGCGCCAGCAGTGTCGCTTCCGGGACAGAAACCAGCAATCAGCCCCAGCATTTT.

The V and J genes are TRBV9 and TRBJ2-3, with D possibly being TRBD1 (6 bases). Per germline, CDR1 SGDLS and CDR2 YYNGEE. This CDR3 is 17 amino acids long. V was pared by 0 bases and J by 1 base, with 15 bases between. This chain's CDR3 is CASSVGRTPGGTDTQYF. For the CDR3, the DNA is TGTGCCAGCAGCGTAGGTAGGACCCCAGGGGGCACAGATACGCAGTATTTT.

This chain connects TRBV29-1 to TRBJ1-2; possibly TRBD1 for D (6 bases). The CDR3 has 14 residues. Germline-derived CDR1 and CDR2 are SQVTM and ANQGSEA. Trimming stripped 0 bases from V and 4 bases from J, with 12 bases between. CDR3 amino acids: CSVEEGANPYGYTF. The CDR3 bases are TGCAGCGTTGAAGAGGGGGCCAATCCCTATGGCTACACCTTC.

V and J are TRBV6-1 and TRBJ1-1, with D perhaps TRBD1 (5 bases). Germline CDR1 is MNHNS and CDR2 is SASEGT. The germline V and J ends were trimmed by 5 bases and 0 bases, with 10 bases remaining between them. This CDR3 has 14 amino acids. The CDR3 is CASSLGAMNTEAFF. The CDR3 DNA is TGTGCCAGCAGTCTTGGGGCCATGAACACTGAAGCTTTCTTT.

The chain recombines TRBV9 with TRBJ1-1; maybe TRBD1 (5 bases). The germline V gene encodes CDR1 SGDLS and CDR2 YYNGEE. CDR3 length equals 14 residues. V lost 6 bases and J lost 1, with 13 bases in between. CDR3 DNA sequence: TGTGCCAGCAACCATGGGGGGGGGAACACTGAAGCTTTCTTT. Translating gives CASNHGGGNTEAFF.